Listed below are T cell receptor beta chains from one sample, sequenced in a study of vaccination and CD4 T cells after COVID-19. TCRdb used MiXCR to reprocess the PCR reads, holding one entry per CDR3 protein. The sample has 20,000 or so distinct CDR3 sequences; roughly a quarter are singletons. What these receptors recognize is not known. The sequenced sample was cultured CD4+ T cells from blood. The receptors were sampled from a human donor with COVID-19. Both conserved end residues are part of each CDR3. A D gene is named only where the DNA matches it firmly. Rows may omit the clone size; those that give it use once, few, many or a size class.

>TRBJ2-7|few|-|12|TRBV11-2
TGTGCCAGCAGCCCTGGGGGGTACGAGCAGTACTTC
CASSPGGYEQYF
>TRBJ2-3|-|-|10|TRBV2
TGTGCCAGCAGAGAGGATACGCAGTATTTT
CASREDTQYF
>TRBJ2-2|-|TRBD2|16|TRBV7-2
TGTGCCAGCAGCCCCCGCGGGACTAGCGCCACCGGGGAGCTGTTTTTT
CASSPRGTSATGELFF
>TRBJ1-5|medium-sized|-|15|TRBV25-1
TGTGCCAGCAGTGAGGTCGGAGGTAGCAATCAGCCCCAGCATTTT
CASSEVGGSNQPQHF
>TRBJ1-2|-|-|12|TRBV20-1
TGCAGTGCCCCATATTTTTTCTATGGCTACACCTTC
CSAPYFFYGYTF
>TRBJ1-3|-|-|16|TRBV6-5
TGTGCCAGCAGTTACTCAGGCAGGGAAGGGGGAAACACCATATATTTT
CASSYSGREGGNTIYF
>TRBJ2-1|few|-|14|TRBV2
TGTGCCAGCAGTACCCGGACAGACTACAATGAGCAGTTCTTC
CASSTRTDYNEQFF
>TRBJ2-2|few|TRBD2|15|TRBV10-2
TGCGCCAGCAGTGAGCGCGGGGGGCGCGCCGGGGAGCTGTTTTTT
CASSERGGRAGELFF
>TRBJ1-5|few|-|15|TRBV20-1
TGCAGTGCTAGACCCTGGACGGCCAACGGCCAGCCCCAGCATTTT
CSARPWTANGQPQHF
>TRBJ2-3|-|-|14|TRBV5-4
TGTGCCAGCAGCTTGGGGAATCGCGCAGATACGCAGTATTTT
CASSLGNRADTQYF
>TRBJ1-1|-|-|13|TRBV5-6
TGTGCCAGCAGCCCACCGTGGCGTACTGAAGCTTTCTTT
CASSPPWRTEAFF
>TRBJ2-1|few|TRBD1|16|TRBV6-4
TGTGCCAGCAGTGTGGTCGGCAGGGGGCAAGACAATGAGCAGTTCTTC
CASSVVGRGQDNEQFF
>TRBJ2-3|-|TRBD1|17|TRBV18
TGTGCCAGCTCACCAATCGGGACAGGGCGGGGCACAGATACGCAGTATTTT
CASSPIGTGRGTDTQYF
>TRBJ1-3|few|-|14|TRBV5-3
TGTGCCAGAAGCTCTCGGACTGGGTTAAACACCATATATTTT
CARSSRTGLNTIYF
>TRBJ1-1|-|-|14|TRBV7-8
TGTGCCAGCAGCTTAACCGATATGAACACTGAAGCTTTCTTT
CASSLTDMNTEAFF
>TRBJ1-6|-|-|14|TRBV6-2/TRBV6-3
TGTGCCAGCAGTTACAACGGCGACCTTTGGGCCCTCCACTTT
CASSYNGDLWALHF
>TRBJ1-4|few|-|15|TRBV12-3/TRBV12-4
TGTGCCAGCAGTTCCCGGGGTATAGGGATGCAGGAACTGTTTTTT
CASSSRGIGMQELFF
>TRBJ2-6|-|-|17|TRBV30
TGTGCCTGGAGTGCGCACTCTGCCCTTTCTGGGGCCAACGTCCTGACTTTC
CAWSAHSALSGANVLTF
>TRBJ2-1|-|-|13|TRBV11-3
TGTGCCAGCAGCTTAGTAATTCGCAGTGAGCAGTTCTTC
CASSLVIRSEQFF
>TRBJ1-4|-|-|14|TRBV5-6
TGTGCCAGCAGCTTGCCGGGCCTTCGAGAAAAACTGTTTTTT
CASSLPGLREKLFF
>TRBJ2-3|-|TRBD2|16|TRBV5-4
TGTGCCAGCAGCTCCCAAACTAGCGGTCGGGCAGATACGCAGTATTTT
CASSSQTSGRADTQYF
>TRBJ2-1|-|TRBD2|15|TRBV6-1
TGTGCCAGCAGTCAACCCGGGGGGGCATACAATGAGCAGTTCTTC
CASSQPGGAYNEQFF
>TRBJ1-2|few|-|14|TRBV7-9
TGTGCCAGCGCTCCTTATAGCGGGGGCTATGGCTACACCTTC
CASAPYSGGYGYTF
>TRBJ1-2|-|-|15|TRBV9
TGTGCCAGCAGCGTAGCGGGGGTCGGAAACTATGGCTACACCTTC
CASSVAGVGNYGYTF
>TRBJ1-1|-|TRBD1|14|TRBV5-1
TGCGCCAGCAGCACGGGACAGCCAACCGCTGAAGCTTTCTTT
CASSTGQPTAEAFF
>TRBJ2-3|few|-|12|TRBV24-1
TGTGCCACCAAGGGGGACACAGATACGCAGTATTTT
CATKGDTDTQYF
>TRBJ2-7|few|-|14|TRBV20-1
TGCAGTGCTACACCGGGGGGCCGGGCCTACGAGCAGTACTTC
CSATPGGRAYEQYF
>TRBJ2-3|-|-|15|TRBV12-3/TRBV12-4
TGTGCCAGCAGTTTACCGAGGGGGAGGGCAGATACGCAGTATTTT
CASSLPRGRADTQYF
>TRBJ2-1|few|-|15|TRBV7-8
TGTGCCAGCAGCTTAGCCCGTACTAGAACCAATGAGCAGTTCTTC
CASSLARTRTNEQFF
>TRBJ1-2|-|-|17|TRBV19
TGTGCCAGTAGTACGCAAACTCAAGGGGCCGCCTACCGTGGCTACACCTTC
CASSTQTQGAAYRGYTF
>TRBJ2-5|-|TRBD1|15|TRBV10-3
TGTGCCATCAGTGAGAGGGGTTCAGGGGGAGAGACCCAGTACTTC
CAISERGSGGETQYF
>TRBJ1-1|medium-sized|-|16|TRBV30
TGTGCCTGGAGTGTAGGTGGGGCCTACATGAACACTGAAGCTTTCTTT
CAWSVGGAYMNTEAFF
>TRBJ1-1|-|-|15|TRBV18
TGTGCCAGCTCACCCGACAGATCAAGGGACGTGAGGGCTTTCTTT
CASSPDRSRDVRAFF
>TRBJ1-2|-|-|13|TRBV30
TGTGCCTGGAGCCCCCGCGCCGGCTATGGCCACACCTTC
CAWSPRAGYGHTF
>TRBJ2-3|-|-|17|TRBV7-9
TGTGCCAGCAGCCCCAGCGTGGGGGGACTGTCCACAGATACGCAGTATTTT
CASSPSVGGLSTDTQYF
>TRBJ1-2|few|TRBD1|13|TRBV28
TGTGCCAGCAAAATCGGACAGGGGCATGGCTACACCTTC
CASKIGQGHGYTF
>TRBJ1-1|few|TRBD1|17|TRBV6-1
TGTGCCAGCAGTCGAAGGGAAGGCAGGGGGCTGGGCACTGAAGCTTTCTTT
CASSRREGRGLGTEAFF
>TRBJ2-1|-|TRBD2|14|TRBV20-1
TGCAGTCCCGGGACTAGTTCGTGGGCCAGTGAGCAGTTCTTC
CSPGTSSWASEQFF
>TRBJ2-4|few|-|14|TRBV7-8
TGTGCCAGCAGCGAACTAGCTACGAGTTACATTCAGTACTTC
CASSELATSYIQYF
>TRBJ1-2|-|-|14|TRBV5-1
TGCGCCAGCAGCGCAACGAGGGTGGACTATGGCTACACCTTC
CASSATRVDYGYTF
>TRBJ1-1|-|-|15|TRBV5-1
TGCGCCAGCAGCTTGGCCCTGAGCATGAACACTGAAGCTTTCTTT
CASSLALSMNTEAFF
>TRBJ2-7|few|-|15|TRBV6-1
TGTGCCAGCAGTGGGGGAACAGGGAGGGGGGACGAGCAGTACTTC
CASSGGTGRGDEQYF
>TRBJ1-2|-|-|12|TRBV18
TGTGCCAGCTCACCAATGTCGGGGGGCTACACCTTC
CASSPMSGGYTF
>TRBJ2-7|-|TRBD2|14|TRBV19
TGTGCCAGTAAACAGCAGCGGGGGACCTACGAGCAGTACTTC
CASKQQRGTYEQYF
>TRBJ1-5|few|TRBD1|14|TRBV6-5
TGTGCCAGCAGTTACAGAGGACAGGGTGAGCCCCAGCATTTT
CASSYRGQGEPQHF
>TRBJ2-2|-|-|15|TRBV5-1
TGCGCCAGCAGCTTGGAGGGGTTCGGCACCGGGGAGCTGTTTTTT
CASSLEGFGTGELFF
>TRBJ2-5|few|TRBD2|17|TRBV19
TGTGCCAGTAGTATCTTAGCGGGGGGGGTAGGACAAGAGACCCAGTACTTC
CASSILAGGVGQETQYF
>TRBJ2-1|few|TRBD2|13|TRBV6-2/TRBV6-3
TGTGCCAGCAGCGGACTAGCTGGCAATGAGCAGTTCTTC
CASSGLAGNEQFF
>TRBJ2-3|-|TRBD2|20|TRBV6-5
TGTGCCAGCAGTTACCAATTAGCGGGGGGGCATCAATCGCGTACAGATACGCAGTATTTT
CASSYQLAGGHQSRTDTQYF
>TRBJ1-6|few|-|14|TRBV19
TGTGCCAGTAGACGGGACCGCTCGCATTCACCCCTCCACTTT
CASRRDRSHSPLHF
>TRBJ2-1|-|TRBD1|15|TRBV11-3
TGTGCCAGCAGCTTAGGGGGGACAGTTTTGGGTGAGCAGTTCTTC
CASSLGGTVLGEQFF
>TRBJ2-2|once|-|15|TRBV12-3/TRBV12-4
TGTGCCAGCAGTTTTCCCAGGGGGGACACCGGGGAGCTGTTTTTT
CASSFPRGDTGELFF
>TRBJ1-1|-|TRBD1|15|TRBV19
TGTGCCAGTAGGGAGTTCCGGGACAGTCGGACTGAAGCTTTCTTT
CASREFRDSRTEAFF
>TRBJ2-7|few|-|12|TRBV21-1
TGTGCCAGCCCGCGGGCCGCCAAAGAGCAGTACTTC
CASPRAAKEQYF
>TRBJ1-3|few|-|13|TRBV20-1
TGCAGTGCTAGAACCCGGGCTGGAAACACCATATATTTT
CSARTRAGNTIYF
>TRBJ1-1|few|-|12|TRBV2
TGTGCCAGCAGTGAATGGAACACTGAAGCTTTCTTT
CASSEWNTEAFF
>TRBJ2-7|-|TRBD1|14|TRBV5-1
TGCGCCAGCCAAGATCCGGGACAGTACTACGAGCAGTACTTC
CASQDPGQYYEQYF